The 10 T cell receptor beta chains below were found in one sample sequenced in a study of CD8 T cells in Susac syndrome. Reverse transcription of about 0.5 to 1 ug RNA was carried out with random hexamers. TCRdb redid the calling of the immunoSEQ multiplex PCR reads with MiXCR, one entry per CDR3 protein. Seen here are about 300,000 distinct CDR3 sequences, roughly 85% observed once, and the top ten hold 0.2% to 0.25%. Sequencing used CD8+ T cells from PBMCs. These TCRs come from a human donor with multiple sclerosis.

V usage is TRBV19 and J usage is TRBJ2-1, with 12 bases aligning to TRBD2. The length of the CDR3 is 16 residues. Losses at the gene ends were 7 bases for V and 0 bases for J; bases not matched to a gene: 4. Germline values: CDR1 LNHDA, CDR2 SQIVND (reference sequence). The CDR3 spells CASTVTSGSSYNEQFF. For the CDR3, the DNA is TGTGCCAGTACTGTGACTAGCGGGAGCTCCTACAATGAGCAGTTCTTC.

This CDR3 is CASSYRDRGYEQYF. CDR3 sequence (DNA): TGTGCCAGCAGCTACCGGGACAGGGGGTACGAGCAGTACTTC. J is TRBJ2-7 and V is TRBV7-9, with TRBD1 matching 11 bases. After removal of 4 bases from V and 4 bases from J, the junction contained 3 bases not matched to a gene. Germline lookup yields CDR1 SEHNR and CDR2 FQNEAQ (reference sequence). This CDR3 spans 14 amino acids.

The CDR3 reads CASKGLGGYNEQFF. The CDR3 DNA sequence: TGTGCCAGCAAGGGACTAGGGGGCTACAATGAGCAGTTCTTC. This sequence joins TRBV28 and TRBJ2-1, with 8 bases matching TRBD2. Germline V gene data show CDR1 as MDHEN and CDR2 as SYDVKM. J lost 3 bases, V lost 7 bases, and 5 bases had no gene match. The CDR3 extends over 14 amino acids.

This clonotype was counted between two and nine times. The J gene is TRBJ2-6, the V gene TRBV6-1, with TRBD2 matching 7 bases. Looked up from germline, CDR1 is MNHNS and CDR2 is SASEGT. CDR3 length: 14 amino acids. Trimming at V came to 5 bases and at J to 6 bases, leaving 4 bases not matched to a gene. The CDR3 nucleotides are TGTGCCAGCAGTCCTCAGCGGGAGGCCAACGTCCTGACTTTC. Its protein product is CASSPQREANVLTF.

The gene calls are TRBV28 and TRBJ2-7; 9 bases agree with TRBD2. Germline lookup yields CDR1 MDHEN and CDR2 SYDVKM. This CDR3 region has 15 residues. V trimming: 5 bases; J trimming: 2 bases; junction bases outside the gene matches: 7. The CDR3 region has the DNA TGTGCCAGCAGTGGAGGGACTAGCAACCCCTACGAGCAGTACTTC. It translates to CASSGGTSNPYEQYF.

This chain links TRBV11-2 with TRBJ2-7, with D possibly being TRBD2 (6 bases). Germline assignment: CDR1 SGHAT and CDR2 FQNNGV. V was clipped by 0 bases and J by 0 bases, with 9 bases between them. This CDR3 contains 15 residues. CDR3 in amino acids: CASSLESGSSYEQYF. The DNA of the CDR3 is TGTGCCAGCAGCTTAGAATCCGGGAGCTCCTACGAGCAGTACTTC.

The V and J genes are TRBV2 and TRBJ1-3; D perhaps matches TRBD1 (5 bases). The ends were cut back, 7 bases at V and 0 bases at J, with 13 bases in the middle. Looked up from germline, CDR1 is SNHLY and CDR2 is FYNNEI. The CDR3 totals 15 residues. DNA for the CDR3: TGTGCCAGCATGTGGGGGGTCTACTCTGGAAACACCATATATTTT. It codes for CASMWGVYSGNTIYF.

CDR3 amino acids: CASSYQGSGETQYF. The DNA of the CDR3 is TGTGCCAGCAGTTACCAGGGGTCGGGGGAGACCCAGTACTTC. The V gene is TRBV27, the J gene TRBJ2-5, with a weak D call TRBD1 (6 bases). This CDR3 has 14 residues. Germline lookup yields CDR1 MNHEY and CDR2 SMNVEV (reference sequence). Trimming took 4 bases from V and 5 from J, leaving 14 bases between them.

The chain has TRBV15 and TRBJ2-7, with D tentatively TRBD2 (7 bases). The CDR3 spans 15 residues. Germline CDR1 and CDR2: LNHNV and YYDKDF (reference sequence). Trimming cost V 6 bases and J 0 bases, with 15 bases left between them. CDR3 residues: CATRRDGGLSYEQYF. CDR3 nucleotide sequence: TGTGCCACCAGGAGGGACGGGGGGCTCTCCTACGAGCAGTACTTC. Full variable domain (outside the CDR3, taken from reference TRBV15 and TRBJ2-7): DAMVIQNPRYQVTQFGKPVTLSCSQTLNHNVMYWYQQKSSQAPKLLFHYYDKDFNNEADTPDNFQSRRPNTSFCFLDIRSPGLGDTAMYLCATRRDGGLSYEQYFGPGTRLTVT.

CDR3 sequence (DNA): TGCAGCGCATTAACCGGGACAGGGGTAGGGCCCCAGCATTTT. It is translated as CSALTGTGVGPQHF. The chain combines TRBV29-1 with TRBJ1-5, with 10 bases fitting TRBD1. Germline-derived CDR1 and CDR2 are SQVTM and ANQGSEA. The CDR3 runs to 14 residues. The V gene end was trimmed by 7 bases and the J gene end by 9 bases; junction bases not matched to a gene: 12.